Shown below are 14 T cell receptor beta chains from a single sample sequenced in a study of shared T cell receptors in the human thymus. Repertoires were generated with immunoSEQ multiplex PCR, while TCRdb's copy carries only in-frame clones and drops some. Of more than 550,000 clones detected, roughly 86% appear once; the ten largest clones hold approximately 0.0097%. The data also belong to a second study, concerning human thymus T cells.

Input material: thymocytes. The receptors were sampled from a boy in the first two years of life with a congenital heart defect.

Worth noting for this clone: The same CDR3 is also encoded by other DNA sequences in this sample. The rearrangement uses TRBV7-2 and TRBJ1-5; tentatively, D is TRBD1 (6 bases). V dropped 1 base and J dropped 2 bases, with 6 bases sitting between them. This CDR3 has 14 residues. Germline values: CDR1 SGHTA, CDR2 FQGNSA. The CDR3 DNA follows: TGTGCCAGCAGCTTAGAGGGGGGCAATCAGCCCCAGCATTTT. Its protein is CASSLEGGNQPQHF.

The chain couples TRBV28 to TRBJ1-1, with D perhaps matching TRBD1 (5 bases). Between the trimmed V and J ends, which lost 6 bases and 5 bases, there was a span of 16 bases. There are 14 residues in the CDR3. Germline CDR1 reads MDHEN; CDR2 reads SYDVKM. The CDR3 sequence is CASRRGRRGTEAFF. CDR3 nucleotides: TGTGCCAGCAGGCGGGGACGGAGAGGGACTGAAGCTTTCTTT.

The CDR3 DNA sequence: TGTGCCATCGCGGGGCCTAGCACAGATACGCAGTATTTT. This gives the protein CAIAGPSTDTQYF. The genes are TRBV5-4 and TRBJ2-3; possible D gene TRBD2, 6 bases. This CDR3 comprises 13 residues. The V gene's germline CDR1 is SGHNT and CDR2 YYREEE (reference sequence). V gave up 9 bases and J gave up 0 bases, with 11 bases separating them.

The chain recombines TRBV7-3 with TRBJ2-1, with a possible D match to TRBD2 (6 bases). The CDR3 consists of 17 residues. V was clipped by 0 bases and J by 4 bases, with 16 bases between them. Germline V gene data show CDR1 as SGHTA and CDR2 as FQGTGA. The CDR3 loop is CASSLTGASDSYNEQFF. The CDR3 coding sequence is TGTGCCAGCAGCTTAACCGGGGCTAGCGATTCTTACAATGAGCAGTTCTTC.

The chain combines TRBV5-1 with TRBJ1-2, with 9 nucleotides matching TRBD1. Germline V gene data show CDR1 as SGHRS and CDR2 as YFSETQ. The CDR3 is made up of 17 amino acids. The junction had 14 bases not matched to a gene; V was cut back by 3 bases and J by 5 bases. The CDR3 DNA follows: TGCGCCAGCAGCTCGTACGTACAGGGGGCAGGACGGTATGGCTACACCTTC. Translation gives CASSSYVQGAGRYGYTF.

The chain has TRBV2 and TRBJ1-6, with TRBD1 as a possible D gene (5 bases). The germline V and J ends were trimmed by 3 bases and 2 bases, with 8 bases remaining between them. The CDR3 runs 15 residues. Germline CDR1 and CDR2: SNHLY and FYNNEI. DNA for the CDR3: TGTGCCAGCAGTGACAGGGCGCCCTATAATTCACCCCTCCACTTT. Protein sequence: CASSDRAPYNSPLHF.

The J gene is TRBJ1-3, the V gene TRBV4-2; D call uncertain. CDR1 and CDR2 from the germline V gene are LGHNA and YNFKEQ. Trimming shortened V by 1 base and J by 0 bases, and 13 bases separated the two germline ends. The CDR3 length is 17 residues. The CDR3 bases are TGTGCCAGCAGCCAAGTTGATAACTCCTACTCTGGAAACACCATATATTTT. This encodes CASSQVDNSYSGNTIYF.

This chain joins TRBV9 and TRBJ2-1; D remains ambiguous. Germline V gene data show CDR1 as SGDLS and CDR2 as YYNGEE. The V gene lost 1 base and the J gene lost 9 bases, with 11 bases spanning the gap. There are 13 residues in the CDR3. The CDR3 spells CASSVHVGVEQFF. For the CDR3, the DNA is TGTGCCAGCAGCGTACACGTTGGAGTTGAGCAGTTCTTC.

This chain's CDR3 is CASGSAGSPDSFNEKLFF. In DNA form, the CDR3 reads TGTGCTAGTGGTTCCGCAGGGTCTCCGGACAGCTTTAATGAAAAACTGTTTTTT. The chain links TRBV12-5 to TRBJ1-4, with D tentatively TRBD1 (6 bases). In germline, CDR1 is LGHNT, CDR2 FRNRAP. V shed 4 bases and J shed 4 bases, with 22 bases lying between them. The CDR3 is made up of 18 amino acids.

This clone was detected only once. The V gene is TRBV20-1, the J gene TRBJ2-7; 8 bases fit TRBD2. Trimming at V came to 4 bases and at J to 5 bases, leaving 1 base not matched to a gene. Germline lookup yields CDR1 DFQATT and CDR2 SNEGSKA (reference sequence). This CDR3 spans 11 amino acids. The CDR3 loop reads CSATAGDEQYF. CDR3 nucleotides: TGCAGTGCTACAGCGGGGGACGAGCAGTACTTC.

The chain carries TRBV11-2 and TRBJ1-1; 7 nucleotides align to TRBD1. The CDR3 has 16 residues. Trimming took 2 bases from V and 5 from J; bases not matched to a gene: 11. From germline, CDR1 is SGHAT and CDR2 FQNNGV. For the CDR3, the DNA is TGTGCCAGCAGCTTAAGTCCCCGACAGGGAAATACTGAAGCTTTCTTT. Residues: CASSLSPRQGNTEAFF.

The chain recombines TRBV11-2 with TRBJ2-5, with D perhaps matching TRBD2 (5 bases). The CDR3 totals 13 residues. Germline CDR1 is SGHAT and CDR2 is FQNNGV. The V gene lost 4 bases and the J gene lost 5 bases, with 11 bases spanning the gap. The CDR3 sequence is CASSSLLAETQYF. CDR3 nucleotide sequence: TGTGCCAGCAGCTCCTTATTAGCGGAGACCCAGTACTTC.

The chain combines TRBV27 with TRBJ2-7; 7 nucleotides line up with TRBD1. The CDR3 covers 15 residues. CDR1 is MNHEY and CDR2 is SMNVEV in the germline V gene (reference sequence). The junction had 7 bases not matched to a gene; V was cut back by 3 bases and J by 2 bases. The CDR3 bases are TGTGCCAGCAGTTTCCCGGACAGGACTCCCTACGAGCAGTACTTC. Translated: CASSFPDRTPYEQYF.

This chain uses TRBV7-2 with TRBJ2-5, with TRBD2 matching 8 bases. J gave up 5 bases and V 5 bases, and 1 base lay outside the gene matches. This CDR3 contains 12 residues. Germline values: CDR1 SGHTA, CDR2 FQGNSA. CDR3 in amino acids: CASSREGETQYF. The CDR3 DNA is TGTGCCAGCAGCCGGGAGGGTGAGACCCAGTACTTC. Full variable domain (rest looked up from reference TRBV7-2 and TRBJ2-5): GAGVSQSPSNKVTEKGKDVELRCDPISGHTALYWYRQSLGQGLEFLIYFQGNSAPDKSGLPSDRFSAERTGGSVSTLTIQRTQQEDSAVYLCASSREGETQYFGPGTRLLVL.